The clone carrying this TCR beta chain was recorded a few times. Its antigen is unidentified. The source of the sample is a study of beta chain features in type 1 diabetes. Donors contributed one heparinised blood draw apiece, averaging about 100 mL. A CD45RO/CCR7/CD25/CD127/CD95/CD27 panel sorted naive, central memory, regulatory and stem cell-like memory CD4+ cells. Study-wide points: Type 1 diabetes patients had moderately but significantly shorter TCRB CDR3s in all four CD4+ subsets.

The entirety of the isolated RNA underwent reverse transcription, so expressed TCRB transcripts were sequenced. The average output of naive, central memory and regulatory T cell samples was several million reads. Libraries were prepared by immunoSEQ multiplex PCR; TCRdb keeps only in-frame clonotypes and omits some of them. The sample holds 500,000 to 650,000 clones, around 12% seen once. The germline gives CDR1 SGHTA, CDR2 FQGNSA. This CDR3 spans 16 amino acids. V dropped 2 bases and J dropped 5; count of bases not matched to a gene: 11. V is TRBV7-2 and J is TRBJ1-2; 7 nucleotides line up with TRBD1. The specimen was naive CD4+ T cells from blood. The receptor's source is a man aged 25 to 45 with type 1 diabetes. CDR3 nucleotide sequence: TGTGCCAGCAGCTTAACAGAGGGGGCCGTAGGTTATGGCTACACCTTC. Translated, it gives CASSLTEGAVGYGYTF.